This T cell receptor beta chain comes out of a study of CD8 T cells in Susac syndrome (dated by TCRdb to about 2019). In the study overall: Repertoire sequencing was used to test whether CD8+ T cell activation and differentiation in Susac syndrome was antigen driven. Clonality of the CD8+ T cell repertoire was compared between roughly 13 healthy donors, approximately 14 Susac syndrome patients and some 15 multiple sclerosis patients.

Peripheral blood CD8+ and CD4+ T cells from healthy donors, Susac syndrome patients and multiple sclerosis patients were profiled by high-throughput TCR beta sequencing. Treatment-naive patients with stable or active relapsing-remitting disease fulfilling revised McDonald criteria were used as multiple sclerosis controls. Bulk CD8+ and CD4+ T cells were purified by magnetic negative isolation, while CD8+ TEMRA cells were enriched using FACS. Blood was drawn into EDTA tubes, processed within 24 hours, and PBMCs were isolated by density gradient centrifugation. PBMCs intended for TCR sequencing were cryopreserved in liquid nitrogen and were subsequently thawed in a 37 degrees C water bath. A purity of at least 90% was achieved for sorted or isolated CD4+, CD8+ and CD8+ TEMRA cells. Comments on this clonotype: Which antigen it targets is not known. There are no base qualities to consult, and no much larger clone falls within one base.

Results the study describes overall, beyond this receptor: The study acknowledged that relatively few individuals were included in the TCR sequencing and HLA analysis.

RNA was extracted using the RNeasy kit, and roughly 0.5 to 1 microgram was reverse transcribed with random hexamers. The immunoSEQ multiplex PCR assay, which covers 54 Vbeta and 13 Jbeta segments, was used to amplify TCR beta CDR3 regions. To correct PCR amplification bias, a synthetic template baseline was used for both primer optimization and computational correction. In the authors' own workflow: Only productive sequences were kept, with reads annotated to V, D and J genes according to IMGT and analyzed in immunoSEQ Analyzer. Clonality was computed as one minus Shannon entropy normalized by log2 of the number of productive unique sequences. For each patient and control, public and private clones were evaluated among the 100 most prevalent clones. Susac-specific clones were defined as absent from healthy and MS cohorts, about 1,100 published viral clones and other ImmuneACCESS disease sequences. Starting from the raw public reads, TCRdb applied fastp trimming at Q25, assembled clones with MiXCR and retained in-frame beta chains. For every CDR3 protein sequence, its rows merge into one entry that carries the most common genes and DNA. TCRdb assigned the V and J calls; the authors' analysis was not used. The sample profile shows 95,000 to 150,000 distinct CDR3 sequences; 80% to 95% of them were found once. The ten largest make up roughly 0.3% of the sample.

CDR1 MNHNS and CDR2 SASEGT are derived from the germline V gene. Measured from the cysteine to the phenylalanine, the CDR3 is 14 residues long. Solely the CDR3 DNA is kept, with 42 bases framed from the first base. V is clipped by 8 bases and J by 5 bases, and the sequence between their germline boundaries is 16 bases long. The rearranged chain carries TRBV6-1 and TRBJ1-5, with no reliable assignment of the D segment. The source material was CD8+ T cells from PBMCs. The sequence derives from a human donor with multiple sclerosis. The DNA is TGTGCCAGCGCAAGTCGGGGTGGTTATCAGCCCCAGCATTTT. This translates into CASASRGGYQPQHF.